Listed here are 21 T cell receptor beta chains from one sample, sequenced in a study of T cells in Graves' hyperthyroidism and ophthalmopathy. It was RNA transcripts that yielded the amplified TCR beta CDR3 regions. The HTBI primer set served for first-round RT-PCR of the TCR CDR3. TCRdb passed the multiplex PCR reads through MiXCR, listing each CDR3 protein once. Altogether around 570,000 distinct CDR3 sequences are present, about 20% being singletons, with the ten largest covering 40% to 50%. Sample: blood. The receptors shown here come from a man aged 35-49 years with Graves' ophthalmopathy.

This clonotype has a handful of counts. The V call is TRBV7-9, the J call TRBJ2-7; no clear D. Germline-derived CDR1 and CDR2 are SEHNR and FQNEAQ (reference sequence). V was clipped by 1 base and J by 7 bases, with 8 bases between them. The CDR3 spans 12 residues. Here the CDR3 reads CASSLVREEQYF. CDR3 DNA sequence: TGTGCCAGCAGCTTAGTGAGAGAAGAGCAGTACTTC. The variable domain in full, with the rest retrieved from reference TRBV7-9 and TRBJ2-7, is DTGVSQNPRHKITKRGQNVTFRCDPISEHNRLYWYRQTLGQGPEFLTYFQNEAQLEKSRLLSDRFSAERPKGSFSTLEIQRTEQGDSAMYLCASSLVREEQYFGPGTRLTVT.

This chain connects TRBV20-1 to TRBJ2-3, with TRBD2 matching over 9 bases. V dropped 0 bases and J dropped 6; count of bases not matched to a gene: 13. The CDR3 is 17 amino acids. CDR1 is DFQATT and CDR2 is SNEGSKA in the germline V gene (reference sequence). The CDR3 DNA is TGCAGTGCTAGAGATCCCTTTTGGGCTAGCGGGGTGGATACGCAGTATTTT. It is translated as CSARDPFWASGVDTQYF.

The rearrangement uses TRBV30 and TRBJ2-4; D uncertain. In germline, CDR1 is GTSNPN, CDR2 SVGIG (reference sequence). Trimming stripped 0 bases from V and 5 bases from J, with 2 bases between. The CDR3 is made up of 11 amino acids. This CDR3 is CAWSVQNIQYF. The CDR3 nucleotides are TGTGCCTGGAGTGTACAAAACATTCAGTACTTC.

The chain links TRBV29-1 to TRBJ1-5; unclear D gene. The CDR3 totals 14 residues. The germline gives CDR1 SQVTM, CDR2 ANQGSEA. Deletions cut 7 bases from V and 0 bases from J, with 13 bases between. CDR3 sequence (DNA): TGCAGCGCCGTTATCACAGATAGCAATCAGCCCCAGCATTTT. This translates into CSAVITDSNQPQHF.

This chain connects TRBV30 to TRBJ2-5, with D perhaps TRBD1 (5 bases). CDR3 length: 13 residues. The germline V gene has CDR1 GTSNPN and CDR2 SVGIG (reference sequence). V was pared by 0 bases and J by 3 bases, with 8 bases between. CDR3 sequence (DNA): TGTGCCTGGAGTGTAGGGGCAGAAGAGACCCAGTACTTC. Protein product: CAWSVGAEETQYF.

Notes on this clonotype: This may stem from a read error, because a much larger clone lies one nucleotide away. V usage is TRBV6-5 and J usage is TRBJ2-2, with D uncertain. Trimming shortened V by 6 bases and J by 1 base, and 9 bases separated the two germline ends. CDR3 length: 14 residues. Looked up from germline, CDR1 is MNHEY and CDR2 is SVGAGI. The CDR3 DNA follows: TGTGCCAGCAGCGCCACAGAGAACACCGGGGAGCTGTTTTTT. Encoded protein: CASSATENTGELFF.

J is TRBJ1-1 and V is TRBV6-2 or TRBV6-3; unclear D gene. This CDR3 has 15 amino acids. Germline CDR1 and CDR2: MNHEY and SVGEGT. The germline V and J ends were trimmed by 6 bases and 5 bases, with 19 bases remaining between them. The CDR3 sequence is CASRPVVPGGTEAFF. The CDR3 region has the DNA TGTGCCAGCAGACCGGTGGTGCCGGGAGGGACTGAAGCTTTCTTT.

This clonotype was observed a few times. The chain couples TRBV20-1 to TRBJ2-5; 12 bases fit TRBD2. The CDR3 runs to 14 residues. After removal of 6 bases from V and 3 bases from J, the junction contained 5 bases not matched to a gene. The V gene's germline CDR1 is DFQATT and CDR2 SNEGSKA (reference sequence). CDR3 bases: TGCAGTGCCAACGGACTAGCGGGAAAAGAGACCCAGTACTTC. It is translated as CSANGLAGKETQYF.

This clonotype was seen a few times. The chain couples TRBV20-1 to TRBJ2-2, with D possibly TRBD1 on 6 matching bases. The V end lost 7 bases, the J end lost 2 bases, and 17 bases lay between the germline ends. Germline lookup yields CDR1 DFQATT and CDR2 SNEGSKA (reference sequence). This CDR3 contains 15 residues. This CDR3 is CSVSGVEENTGELFF. CDR3 in DNA: TGCAGTGTCTCAGGGGTGGAGGAAAACACCGGGGAGCTGTTTTTT.

This clonotype was observed a handful of times. The rearrangement joins TRBV20-1 to TRBJ2-7, with 15 bases aligning to TRBD2. V lost 5 bases and J lost 7; bases outside the gene matches: 9. This CDR3 region has 15 residues. The germline V gene encodes CDR1 DFQATT and CDR2 SNEGSKA (reference sequence). The CDR3 DNA is TGCAGTGCTGTCCCAAGGACTAGCGGGGGGGTTGAGCAGTACTTC. Translating it yields CSAVPRTSGGVEQYF.

This chain uses TRBV20-1 with TRBJ2-4; D is uncertain. The CDR3 has 14 amino acids. The V gene's germline CDR1 is DFQATT and CDR2 SNEGSKA (reference sequence). Trimming shortened V by 0 bases and J by 7 bases, and 13 bases separated the two germline ends. The CDR3 loop is CSARDRSSVNIQYF. As DNA, the CDR3 is TGCAGTGCTAGAGATCGTAGCAGTGTGAACATTCAGTACTTC.

Ten or more counts support this clonotype. The chain is built from TRBV4-2 and TRBJ2-7; D is perhaps TRBD2 (6 bases). CDR1 and CDR2 (germline): LGHNA, YNFKEQ. With 3 bases removed from V and 6 bases from J, the gap between germline ends came to 6 bases. The CDR3 runs to 11 residues. The CDR3 region has the DNA TGTGCCAGCAGCCACGGGGGCGAGCAGTACTTC. Amino acid sequence: CASSHGGEQYF.

This clonotype has at least ten counts. The gene calls are TRBV7-8 and TRBJ2-2; the D gene is possibly TRBD2 (7 bases). The V end was cut by 4 bases, the J end by 3 bases, with 18 bases between. The CDR3 runs to 17 residues. Germline assignment: CDR1 SGHVS and CDR2 FQNEAQ. As DNA, the CDR3 is TGTGCCAGCAGCTCGGGGAGGGGGGGCTATTACACCGGGGAGCTGTTTTTT. Its translation: CASSSGRGGYYTGELFF. The variable domain in full, completed from reference TRBV7-8 and TRBJ2-2, reads GAGVSQSPRYKVAKRGQDVALRCDPISGHVSLFWYQQALGQGPEFLTYFQNEAQLDKSGLPSDRFFAERPEGSVSTLKIQRTQQEDSAVYLCASSSGRGGYYTGELFFGEGSRLTVL.

This clonotype was seen once. The rearrangement links TRBV15 to TRBJ1-2; TRBD1 is a possible D gene (5 bases). The CDR3 contains 12 residues. Trimming cost V 5 bases and J 4 bases, with 8 bases left between them. Germline CDR1 is LNHNV and CDR2 is YYDKDF (reference sequence). For the CDR3, the DNA is TGTGCCACCAGCCACGACAGCTATGGCTACACCTTC. Translation gives CATSHDSYGYTF. Full variable domain (outside the CDR3, taken from reference TRBV15 and TRBJ1-2): DAMVIQNPRYQVTQFGKPVTLSCSQTLNHNVMYWYQQKSSQAPKLLFHYYDKDFNNEADTPDNFQSRRPNTSFCFLDIRSPGLGDTAMYLCATSHDSYGYTFGSGTRLTVV.

The table lists this clonotype with many counts. CDR3 sequence: CASTPSVDRVNEKLFF. CDR3 bases: TGTGCCAGCACCCCAAGCGTCGACAGGGTTAATGAAAAACTGTTTTTT. The chain carries TRBV7-2 and TRBJ1-4; 7 bases are a match to TRBD1. The germline V gene has CDR1 SGHTA and CDR2 FQGNSA. V was clipped by 7 bases and J by 4 bases; unmatched bases: 12. The length of the CDR3 is 16 residues.

This CDR3 is CASSIRSSGKNNEQFF. DNA of the CDR3: TGTGCCAGTAGTATAAGGTCTAGCGGGAAGAACAATGAGCAGTTCTTC. V usage is TRBV19 and J usage is TRBJ2-1, with 9 nucleotides matching TRBD2. The CDR3 has 16 amino acids. CDR1 LNHDA and CDR2 SQIVND come from the germline V gene (reference sequence). V lost 2 bases, J lost 5 bases, and 7 bases stayed unmatched.

With respect to this clonotype: Compared with germline, one end of the junction differs, possibly owing to a read error. The genes are TRBV2 and TRBJ2-5; D is perhaps TRBD1 (6 bases). CDR3 length equals 11 residues. The germline CDR1 and CDR2 sequences are SNHLY and FYNNEI. CDR3 sequence: CASSEGGQRDF. The CDR3 coding sequence is TGTGCCAGCAGTGAAGGGGGGCAGAGGGACTTC.

CDR3 in DNA: TGCAGTGCTACCCCGGGGCGAGGCATAGATACGCAGTATTTT. Protein sequence: CSATPGRGIDTQYF. This sequence joins TRBV20-1 and TRBJ2-3; D might be TRBD1 or TRBD2, each matching 5 bases. This CDR3 contains 14 residues. Germline lookup yields CDR1 DFQATT and CDR2 SNEGSKA (reference sequence). Trimming took 4 bases from V and 5 from J, leaving 16 bases between them.

This clonotype has ten or more counts. V usage is TRBV5-1 and J usage is TRBJ2-7, with D possibly TRBD1 on 5 matching bases. The CDR3 covers 15 residues. Germline CDR1 is SGHRS and CDR2 is YFSETQ. The V end lost 0 bases, the J end lost 3 bases, and 13 bases lay between the germline ends. CDR3: CASSLEQGGYYEQYF. In DNA form, the CDR3 reads TGCGCCAGCAGCTTGGAGCAGGGTGGATACTACGAGCAGTACTTC. Full variable domain (remainder filled in from reference TRBV5-1 and TRBJ2-7): KAGVTQTPRYLIKTRGQQVTLSCSPISGHRSVSWYQQTPGQGLQFLFEYFSETQRNKGNFPGRFSGRQFSNSRSEMNVSTLELGDSALYLCASSLEQGGYYEQYFGPGTRLTVT.

This clonotype was picked up many times. This chain joins TRBV18 and TRBJ2-1; D remains ambiguous. This CDR3 region has 12 residues. From germline, CDR1 is KGHSH and CDR2 LQKENI. Trimming took off 4 bases at V and 7 bases at J, with 8 bases between the two ends. In nucleotides, the CDR3 is TGTGCCAGCTCACGCCAAACGAATGAGCAGTTCTTC. Translating it yields CASSRQTNEQFF. The whole variable domain, remainder taken from reference TRBV18 and TRBJ2-1, is NAGVMQNPRHLVRRRGQEARLRCSPMKGHSHVYWYRQLPEEGLKFMVYLQKENIIDESGMPKERFSAEFPKEGPSILRIQQVVRGDSAAYFCASSRQTNEQFFGPGTRLTVL.

This clonotype was picked up a small number of times. The chain employs TRBV9 and TRBJ1-1; D may be TRBD1 (5 bases). Germline assignment: CDR1 SGDLS and CDR2 YYNGEE. The CDR3 covers 16 residues. The ends were cut back, 0 bases at V and 1 base at J, with 13 bases in the middle. CDR3 sequence (DNA): TGTGCCAGCAGCGTAGCTATTGGGGGTGCGAACACTGAAGCTTTCTTT. This codes for CASSVAIGGANTEAFF.